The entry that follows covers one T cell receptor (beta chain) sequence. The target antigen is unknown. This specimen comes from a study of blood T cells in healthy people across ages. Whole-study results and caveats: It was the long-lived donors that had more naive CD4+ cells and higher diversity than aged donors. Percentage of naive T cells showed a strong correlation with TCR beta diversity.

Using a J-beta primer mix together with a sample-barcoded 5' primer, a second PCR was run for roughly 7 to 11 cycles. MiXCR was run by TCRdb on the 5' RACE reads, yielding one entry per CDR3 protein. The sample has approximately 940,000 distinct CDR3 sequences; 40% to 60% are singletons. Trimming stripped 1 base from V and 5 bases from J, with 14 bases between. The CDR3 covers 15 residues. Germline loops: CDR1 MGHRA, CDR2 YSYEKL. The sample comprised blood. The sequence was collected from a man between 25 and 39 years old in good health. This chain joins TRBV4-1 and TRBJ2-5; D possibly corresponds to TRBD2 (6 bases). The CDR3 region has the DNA TGCGCCAGCAGCCAAGTAGGTGGGGGGTATGAGACCCAGTACTTC. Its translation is CASSQVGGGYETQYF.